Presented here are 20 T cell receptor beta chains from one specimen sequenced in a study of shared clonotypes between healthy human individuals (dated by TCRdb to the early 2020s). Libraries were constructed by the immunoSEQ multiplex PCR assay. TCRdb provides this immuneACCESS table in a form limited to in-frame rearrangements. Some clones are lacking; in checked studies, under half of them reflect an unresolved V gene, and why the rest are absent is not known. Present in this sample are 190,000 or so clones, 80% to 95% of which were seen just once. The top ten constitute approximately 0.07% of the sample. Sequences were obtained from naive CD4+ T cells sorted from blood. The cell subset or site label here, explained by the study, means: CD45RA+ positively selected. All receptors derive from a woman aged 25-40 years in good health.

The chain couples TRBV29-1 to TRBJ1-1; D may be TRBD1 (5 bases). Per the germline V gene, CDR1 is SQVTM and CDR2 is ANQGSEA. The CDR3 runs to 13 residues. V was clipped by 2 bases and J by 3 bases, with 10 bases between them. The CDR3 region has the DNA TGCAGCGTTGAACAGACAGCCCACACTGAAGCTTTCTTT. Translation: CSVEQTAHTEAFF.

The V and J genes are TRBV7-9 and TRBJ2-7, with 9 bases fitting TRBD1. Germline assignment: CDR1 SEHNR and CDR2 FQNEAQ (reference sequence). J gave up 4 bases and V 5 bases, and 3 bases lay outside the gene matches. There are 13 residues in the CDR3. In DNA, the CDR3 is TGTGCCAGCAGCAAAGGACAGGGGTACGAGCAGTACTTC. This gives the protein CASSKGQGYEQYF.

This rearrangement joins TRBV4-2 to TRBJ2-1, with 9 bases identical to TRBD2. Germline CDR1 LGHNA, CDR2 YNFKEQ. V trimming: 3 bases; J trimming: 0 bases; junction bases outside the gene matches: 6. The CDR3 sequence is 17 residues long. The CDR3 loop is CASSQTLAGFSYNEQFF. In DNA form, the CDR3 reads TGTGCCAGCAGCCAGACCCTAGCGGGGTTCTCCTACAATGAGCAGTTCTTC.

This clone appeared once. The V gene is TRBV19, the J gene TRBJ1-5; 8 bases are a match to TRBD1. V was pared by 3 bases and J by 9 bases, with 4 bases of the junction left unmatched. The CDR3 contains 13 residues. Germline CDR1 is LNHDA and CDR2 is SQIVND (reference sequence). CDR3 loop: CASSITGGGPQHF. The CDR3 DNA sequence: TGTGCCAGTAGTATCACAGGGGGTGGGCCCCAGCATTTT.

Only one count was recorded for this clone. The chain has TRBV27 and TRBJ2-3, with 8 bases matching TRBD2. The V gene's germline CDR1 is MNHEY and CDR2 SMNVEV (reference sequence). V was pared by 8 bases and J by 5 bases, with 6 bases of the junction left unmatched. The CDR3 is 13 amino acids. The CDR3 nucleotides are TGTGCCAGCCAAACCGGGACTAGAGATACGCAGTATTTT. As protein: CASQTGTRDTQYF.

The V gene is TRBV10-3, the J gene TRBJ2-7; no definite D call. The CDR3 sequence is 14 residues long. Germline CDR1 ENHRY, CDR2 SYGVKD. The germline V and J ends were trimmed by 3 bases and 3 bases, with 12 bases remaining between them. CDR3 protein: CAISDDNKLYEQYF. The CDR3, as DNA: TGTGCCATCAGTGATGATAATAAGCTCTACGAGCAGTACTTC.

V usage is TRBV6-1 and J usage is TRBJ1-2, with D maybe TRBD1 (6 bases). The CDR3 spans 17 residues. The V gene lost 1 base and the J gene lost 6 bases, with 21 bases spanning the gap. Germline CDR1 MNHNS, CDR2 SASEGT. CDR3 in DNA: TGTGCCAGCAGTGAAGTAGGTGCAGGGGCTTGGACGAATGGCTACACCTTC. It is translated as CASSEVGAGAWTNGYTF.

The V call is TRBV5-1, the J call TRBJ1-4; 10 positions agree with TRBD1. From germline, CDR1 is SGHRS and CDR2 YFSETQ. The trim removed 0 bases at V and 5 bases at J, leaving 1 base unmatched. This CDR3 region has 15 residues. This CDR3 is CASSLAGQGNEKLFF. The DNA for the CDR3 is TGCGCCAGCAGCTTGGCGGGACAGGGGAATGAAAAACTGTTTTTT.

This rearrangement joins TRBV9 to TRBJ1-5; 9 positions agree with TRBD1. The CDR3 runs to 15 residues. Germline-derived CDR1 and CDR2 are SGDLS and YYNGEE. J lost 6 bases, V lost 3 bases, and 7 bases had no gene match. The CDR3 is CASSAGDRASQPQHF. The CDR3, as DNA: TGTGCCAGCAGCGCCGGGGACAGGGCCTCTCAGCCCCAGCATTTT.

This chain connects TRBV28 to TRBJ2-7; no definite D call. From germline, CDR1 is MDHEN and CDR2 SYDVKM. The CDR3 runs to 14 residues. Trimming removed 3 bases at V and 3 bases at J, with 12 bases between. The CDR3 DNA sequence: TGTGCCAGCAGTTTTACCCAGGATATCTACGAGCAGTACTTC. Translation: CASSFTQDIYEQYF.

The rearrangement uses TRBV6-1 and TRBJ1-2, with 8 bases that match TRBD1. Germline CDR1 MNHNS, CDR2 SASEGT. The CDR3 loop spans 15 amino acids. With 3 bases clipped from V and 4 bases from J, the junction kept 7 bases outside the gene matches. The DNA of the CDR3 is TGTGCCAGCAGTGAGGCCGACAGGGGCGGCTATGGCTACACCTTC. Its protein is CASSEADRGGYGYTF.

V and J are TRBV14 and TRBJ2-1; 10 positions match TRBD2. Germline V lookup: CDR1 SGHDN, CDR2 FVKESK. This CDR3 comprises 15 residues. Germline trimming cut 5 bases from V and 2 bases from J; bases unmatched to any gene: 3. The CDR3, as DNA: TGTGCCAGCAGCTCTAGCGGGAGCGCCTACAATGAGCAGTTCTTC. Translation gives CASSSSGSAYNEQFF.

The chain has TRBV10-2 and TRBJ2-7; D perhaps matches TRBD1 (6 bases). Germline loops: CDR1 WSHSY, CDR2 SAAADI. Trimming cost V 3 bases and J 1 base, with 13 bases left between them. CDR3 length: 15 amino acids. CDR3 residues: CASSDRGGPSYEQYF. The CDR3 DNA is TGCGCCAGCAGTGACCGTGGGGGCCCTTCCTACGAGCAGTACTTC.

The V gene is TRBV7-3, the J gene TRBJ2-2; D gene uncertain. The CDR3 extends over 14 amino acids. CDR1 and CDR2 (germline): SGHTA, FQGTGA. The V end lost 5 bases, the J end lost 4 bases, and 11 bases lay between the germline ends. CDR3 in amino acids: CASSPGPGTGELFF. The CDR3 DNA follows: TGTGCCAGCAGCCCCGGTCCGGGCACCGGGGAGCTGTTTTTT.

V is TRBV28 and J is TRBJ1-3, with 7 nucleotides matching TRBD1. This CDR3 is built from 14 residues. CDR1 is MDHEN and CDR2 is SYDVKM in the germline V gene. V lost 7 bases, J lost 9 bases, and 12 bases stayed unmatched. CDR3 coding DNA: TGTGCCAGCACCTCCGGGACAGCCCTAGGCACCATATATTTT. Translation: CASTSGTALGTIYF.

CDR3 bases: TGTGCCAGCTCACTCCCCCGGGGTAGCGGGAGGGCCTACGAGCAGTACTTC. Protein: CASSLPRGSGRAYEQYF. This chain links TRBV18 with TRBJ2-7; 11 bases fit TRBD2. The CDR3 sequence is 17 residues long. J was trimmed by 2 bases and V by 4 bases; bases with no gene match: 10. Per the germline V gene, CDR1 is KGHSH and CDR2 is LQKENI.

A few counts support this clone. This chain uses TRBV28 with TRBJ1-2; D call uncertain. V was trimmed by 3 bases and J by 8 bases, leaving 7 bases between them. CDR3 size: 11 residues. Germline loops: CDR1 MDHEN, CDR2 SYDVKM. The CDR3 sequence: CASSLWGGYTF. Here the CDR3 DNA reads TGTGCCAGCAGTTTGTGGGGAGGCTACACCTTC.

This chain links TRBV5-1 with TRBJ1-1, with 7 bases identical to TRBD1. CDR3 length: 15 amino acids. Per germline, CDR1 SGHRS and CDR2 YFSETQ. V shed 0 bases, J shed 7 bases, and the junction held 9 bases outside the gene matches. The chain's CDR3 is CASSLAAGTEYEAFF. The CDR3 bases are TGCGCCAGCAGCTTGGCCGCCGGGACAGAGTATGAAGCTTTCTTT.

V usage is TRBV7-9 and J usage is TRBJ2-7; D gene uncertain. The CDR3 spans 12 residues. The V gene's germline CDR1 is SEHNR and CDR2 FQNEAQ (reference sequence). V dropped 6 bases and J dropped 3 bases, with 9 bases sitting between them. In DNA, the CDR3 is TGTGCCAGCAGTCAAACAGACTACGAGCAGTACTTC. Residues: CASSQTDYEQYF.

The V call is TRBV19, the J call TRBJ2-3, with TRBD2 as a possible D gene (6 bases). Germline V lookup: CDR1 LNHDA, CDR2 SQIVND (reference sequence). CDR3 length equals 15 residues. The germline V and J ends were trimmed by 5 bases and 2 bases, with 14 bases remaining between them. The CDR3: CASSLSSDFTDTQYF. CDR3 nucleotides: TGTGCCAGTAGTCTTTCTAGCGACTTCACAGATACGCAGTATTTT.